This entry lists 21 T cell receptor beta chains sequenced from one sample in a study of blood T cell repertoires in COVID-19. TCRdb keeps only in-frame clones here, not all; method: immunoSEQ multiplex PCR. The table lists approximately 330,000 clones, approximately 88% of them singletons. Sequencing was performed on peripheral blood. These receptors all stem from a man aged 25-45 years with COVID-19, enrolled during active disease.

This chain joins TRBV7-2 and TRBJ1-1, with D possibly being TRBD1 (6 bases). Germline V gives CDR1 SGHTA, CDR2 FQGNSA. The CDR3 runs 14 residues. The V and J ends lost 1 base and 8 bases respectively, with 14 bases between them. The DNA of the CDR3 is TGTGCCAGCAGCTTAGAAGTTTACGGGACAGAAGCTTTCTTT. Translation gives CASSLEVYGTEAFF.

The CDR3 region has the DNA TGCGCCAGCAGCCGGGGCCAGTCCTACAATGAGCAGTTCTTC. Translation: CASSRGQSYNEQFF. The rearrangement uses TRBV4-1 and TRBJ2-1; tentatively, D is TRBD1 (5 bases). CDR3 length equals 14 residues. Per germline, CDR1 MGHRA and CDR2 YSYEKL. V gave up 4 bases and J gave up 1 base, with 8 bases separating them.

This chain connects TRBV5-4 to TRBJ2-7; 7 positions match TRBD2. V shed 4 bases, J shed 2 bases, and the junction held 3 bases outside the gene matches. Germline V lookup: CDR1 SGHNT, CDR2 YYREEE (reference sequence). The CDR3 consists of 13 residues. For the CDR3, the DNA is TGTGCCAGCAGCCGAGGGAGGGCCTACGAGCAGTACTTC. Its protein is CASSRGRAYEQYF.

This clone has more than one count but fewer than ten. The rearrangement links TRBV18 to TRBJ1-2; 9 nucleotides match TRBD1. Trimming took 4 bases from V and 10 from J; bases not matched to a gene: 10. Germline V CDR1 and CDR2: KGHSH, LQKENI. This CDR3 is built from 14 residues. CDR3 coding DNA: TGTGCCAGCTCACAATCCGGGACAGGGTTAGACTACACCTTC. This gives the protein CASSQSGTGLDYTF.

This chain uses TRBV28 with TRBJ1-6; no definite D call. V was trimmed by 2 bases and J by 0 bases, leaving 20 bases between them. The CDR3 length is 20 residues. Germline loops: CDR1 MDHEN, CDR2 SYDVKM. The CDR3 region is CASSLGLRAYLTSYNSPLHF. The CDR3 DNA is TGTGCCAGCAGTTTAGGACTAAGGGCCTACCTGACCTCCTATAATTCACCCCTCCACTTT.

The chain combines TRBV27 with TRBJ1-2; D is undetermined. The germline gives CDR1 MNHEY, CDR2 SMNVEV (reference sequence). CDR3 length equals 15 residues. Trimming took off 0 bases at V and 4 bases at J, with 12 bases between the two ends. The CDR3 DNA reads TGTGCCAGCAGTTTATCACACCCGGGGAGCTATGGCTACACCTTC. This encodes CASSLSHPGSYGYTF.

The gene calls are TRBV6-5 and TRBJ2-5; D uncertain. This CDR3 is built from 13 residues. CDR1 and CDR2 from the germline V gene are MNHEY and SVGAGI. Trimming removed 7 bases from V and 1 base from J, with 10 bases in between. CDR3 DNA sequence: TGTGCCAGCACTCCAGGTTCCCAAGAGACCCAGTACTTC. It specifies CASTPGSQETQYF.

The CDR3, as DNA: TGTGCCAGCAGCTTAGGCCCTGGACAGGGGGCGAGCAATGAGCAGTTCTTC. Its protein is CASSLGPGQGASNEQFF. V gene TRBV11-2 combines with J gene TRBJ2-1; 11 positions match TRBD1. The germline V gene has CDR1 SGHAT and CDR2 FQNNGV. The CDR3 is 17 residues long. V shed 1 base, J shed 6 bases, and the junction held 8 bases outside the gene matches.

The rearrangement uses TRBV30 and TRBJ2-3; TRBD2 aligns across 7 bases. The CDR3 covers 14 residues. In germline, CDR1 is GTSNPN, CDR2 SVGIG (reference sequence). J was trimmed by 2 bases and V by 2 bases; bases with no gene match: 4. For the CDR3, the DNA is TGTGCCTGGAGTTCCGGGACTACCACAGATACGCAGTATTTT. Translation gives CAWSSGTTTDTQYF.

The chain carries TRBV6-5 and TRBJ2-7, with TRBD2 as a possible D gene (6 bases). Deletions cut 0 bases from V and 2 bases from J, with 11 bases between. There are 15 residues in the CDR3. Germline V CDR1 and CDR2: MNHEY, SVGAGI. The chain's CDR3 is CASSYSGSGAYEQYF. The CDR3 DNA reads as TGTGCCAGCAGTTACTCGGGCTCGGGAGCCTACGAGCAGTACTTC.

The chain employs TRBV14 and TRBJ2-1; TRBD2 aligns across 16 bases. The CDR3 covers 18 residues. With 4 bases clipped from V and 2 bases from J, the junction kept 5 bases outside the gene matches. Germline assignment: CDR1 SGHDN and CDR2 FVKESK. The CDR3 DNA reads TGTGCCAGCAGCCGTTACGGGACTAGCGGGGGGGCCTACAATGAGCAGTTCTTC. Translation gives CASSRYGTSGGAYNEQFF.

This chain links TRBV6-6 with TRBJ2-1; 8 bases match TRBD2. The germline V gene has CDR1 MNHNY and CDR2 SVGAGI (reference sequence). The V segment lost 0 bases and the J segment 6 bases; nucleotides outside the gene matches: 1. The CDR3 is made up of 14 amino acids. The CDR3 DNA reads as TGTGCCAGCAGTTACTCTAGCGGGGTCAATGAGCAGTTCTTC. Protein sequence: CASSYSSGVNEQFF.

The V gene is TRBV29-1, the J gene TRBJ1-1; D is unclear. CDR1 and CDR2 from the germline V gene are SQVTM and ANQGSEA. Trimming cost V 6 bases and J 1 base, with 9 bases left between them. This CDR3 is 12 amino acids long. The CDR3 is CSVERGNTEAFF. The CDR3 region has the DNA TGCAGCGTGGAACGGGGGAACACTGAAGCTTTCTTT.

The chain uses TRBV30 and TRBJ2-7, with 12 bases identical to TRBD2. The CDR3 has 13 residues. Germline trimming cut 5 bases from V and 6 bases from J; bases unmatched to any gene: 5. The V gene's germline CDR1 is GTSNPN and CDR2 SVGIG (reference sequence). Here the CDR3 reads CAWGTGLAGEQYF. CDR3 DNA sequence: TGTGCCTGGGGAACGGGACTAGCGGGCGAGCAGTACTTC.

DNA of the CDR3: TGTGCCAGTACCACGACAGGGGGGGTCGACACTGAAGCTTTCTTT. Translating it yields CASTTTGGVDTEAFF. The chain is built from TRBV19 and TRBJ1-1; 9 bases line up with TRBD1. With V trimmed by 7 bases and J by 3 bases, 9 bases remained unmatched. CDR1 is LNHDA and CDR2 is SQIVND in the germline V gene (reference sequence). This CDR3 has 15 amino acids.

This chain connects TRBV7-8 to TRBJ2-3; TRBD2 agrees at 12 bases. The CDR3 spans 20 residues. The junction had 10 bases not matched to a gene; V was cut back by 0 bases and J by 0 bases. Germline CDR1 and CDR2: SGHVS and FQNEAQ. The DNA for the CDR3 is TGTGCCAGCAGCTTAGCCCAGACTAGCGGGAGAGGGGCTAGCACAGATACGCAGTATTTT. Protein: CASSLAQTSGRGASTDTQYF. Supplemented by reference TRBV7-8 and TRBJ2-3, the full variable domain reads GAGVSQSPRYKVAKRGQDVALRCDPISGHVSLFWYQQALGQGPEFLTYFQNEAQLDKSGLPSDRFFAERPEGSVSTLKIQRTQQEDSAVYLCASSLAQTSGRGASTDTQYFGPGTRLTVL.

This sequence joins TRBV5-5 and TRBJ1-5, with 8 bases aligning to TRBD1. CDR1 SGHKS and CDR2 YYEKEE come from the germline V gene (reference sequence). This CDR3 spans 12 amino acids. With V trimmed by 7 bases and J by 4 bases, 1 base remained unmatched. The CDR3 region has the DNA TGTGCCAGCGGACAGGGAAATCAGCCCCAGCATTTT. Amino acid sequence: CASGQGNQPQHF.

V usage is TRBV9 and J usage is TRBJ2-7, with 8 bases matching TRBD2. The J segment lost 6 bases and the V segment lost 4 bases, leaving 9 bases of the junction unmatched. Germline V lookup: CDR1 SGDLS, CDR2 YYNGEE. The CDR3 loop spans 14 amino acids. This CDR3 reads CASSPRPGGSEQYF. Written as DNA, the CDR3 is TGTGCCAGCAGCCCCAGACCGGGGGGGAGCGAGCAGTACTTC.

This clone has just one count. CDR3 in DNA: TGTGCCAGCAGTTCACGACAGGGGGCTGATGAAAAACTGTTTTTT. This gives the protein CASSSRQGADEKLFF. This chain links TRBV6-5 with TRBJ1-4, with TRBD1 identical over 10 bases. V shed 4 bases and J 6 bases; nucleotides not matched to a gene: 5. Germline-derived CDR1 and CDR2 are MNHEY and SVGAGI. CDR3 length equals 15 residues.

The rearrangement joins TRBV5-1 to TRBJ2-2, with 10 bases matching TRBD2. The CDR3 contains 18 residues. The junction had 12 bases not matched to a gene; V was cut back by 3 bases and J by 4 bases. Germline-derived CDR1 and CDR2 are SGHRS and YFSETQ. The CDR3 sequence is CASSSRAPGLASTGELFF. The CDR3 DNA reads TGCGCCAGCAGCTCACGAGCCCCGGGACTAGCGTCCACCGGGGAGCTGTTTTTT.

The genes are TRBV18 and TRBJ2-2; D remains ambiguous. Trimming pared 2 bases from V and 4 bases from J, leaving 14 bases between. CDR3 length equals 16 residues. The germline V gene encodes CDR1 KGHSH and CDR2 LQKENI. CDR3 sequence reads: CASSPGSGSGTGELFF. The CDR3 nucleotides are TGTGCCAGCTCACCAGGGTCCGGCTCGGGCACCGGGGAGCTGTTTTTT.